This is a list of T cell receptor beta chains from one sample in a study of cytomegalovirus exposure and HLA in healthy donors. Produced via immunoSEQ multiplex PCR; TCRdb's table is partial and in-frame only. The sample has over 100,000 clones; 78% are singletons. Input material: PBMCs. The receptors come from a female donor in good health and CMV-seronegative. Both conserved end residues are part of each CDR3. Each record gives: clone size, V gene, D gene, J gene, CDR3 DNA, CDR3 protein. The D gene is left open where the match is weak. The size field is filled for only some rows; it gives once, few, many or a size class.

clone size: once
V gene: TRBV4-1
D gene: .
J gene: TRBJ1-2
CDR3 DNA: TGCGCCAGCAGGAGGGAGGGTAACTATGGCTACACCTTC
CDR3 protein: CASRREGNYGYTF

clone size: once
V gene: TRBV19
D gene: .
J gene: TRBJ1-1
CDR3 DNA: TGTGCCAGTATGAGGGTCTACAAGAACACTGAAGCTTTCTTT
CDR3 protein: CASMRVYKNTEAFF

clone size: .
V gene: TRBV6-5
D gene: TRBD1
J gene: TRBJ1-4
CDR3 DNA: TGTGCCAGCAGTGGACAGGATACTAATGAAAAACTGTTTTTT
CDR3 protein: CASSGQDTNEKLFF

clone size: .
V gene: TRBV27
D gene: .
J gene: TRBJ1-4
CDR3 DNA: TGTGCCAGCAGTTTATACGGGGGTAATGAAAAACTGTTTTTT
CDR3 protein: CASSLYGGNEKLFF

clone size: once
V gene: TRBV5-1
D gene: TRBD1
J gene: TRBJ1-3
CDR3 DNA: TGCGCCAGCAGCCCCGGGACAGGGGGAGACGGAAACACCATATATTTT
CDR3 protein: CASSPGTGGDGNTIYF

clone size: .
V gene: TRBV4-2
D gene: TRBD1
J gene: TRBJ1-4
CDR3 DNA: TGTGCCAGCAGCCAAAATCCGACAGGGTTGGGTGAAAAACTGTTTTTT
CDR3 protein: CASSQNPTGLGEKLFF

clone size: .
V gene: TRBV5-1
D gene: TRBD2
J gene: TRBJ2-1
CDR3 DNA: TGCGCCAGCGCACCCGGGACTAGCAATGAGCAGTTCTTC
CDR3 protein: CASAPGTSNEQFF

clone size: .
V gene: TRBV14
D gene: .
J gene: TRBJ2-7
CDR3 DNA: TGTGCCAGCAGCCTGAGTGCCTACGAGCAGTACTTC
CDR3 protein: CASSLSAYEQYF

clone size: .
V gene: TRBV28
D gene: .
J gene: TRBJ1-2
CDR3 DNA: TGTGCCAGCAGACCGGGAGGCTATGGCTACACCTTC
CDR3 protein: CASRPGGYGYTF

clone size: .
V gene: TRBV19
D gene: .
J gene: TRBJ1-2
CDR3 DNA: TGTGCCAGTGGCTATGCTTCAGGCCATGGCTACACCTTC
CDR3 protein: CASGYASGHGYTF

clone size: .
V gene: TRBV7-9
D gene: .
J gene: TRBJ2-1
CDR3 DNA: TGTGCCAGCAGCCTGACACGTTCCTACAATGAGCAGTTCTTC
CDR3 protein: CASSLTRSYNEQFF

clone size: few
V gene: TRBV2
D gene: TRBD1
J gene: TRBJ2-7
CDR3 DNA: TGTGCCAGCAGCGGGACAGGGTCTCCCTACGAGCAGTACTTC
CDR3 protein: CASSGTGSPYEQYF

clone size: .
V gene: TRBV5-1
D gene: .
J gene: TRBJ1-5
CDR3 DNA: TGCGCCAGCAGCTCAGGGGACTATAGCAATCAGCCCCAGCATTTT
CDR3 protein: CASSSGDYSNQPQHF

clone size: .
V gene: TRBV7-3
D gene: .
J gene: TRBJ2-1
CDR3 DNA: TGTGCCAGCAGCTCCACTACGTTCGGTGAGCAGTTCTTC
CDR3 protein: CASSSTTFGEQFF

clone size: .
V gene: TRBV28
D gene: .
J gene: TRBJ2-3
CDR3 DNA: TGTGCCAGCAGTTTATCCCACAGGGCGGATACGCAGTATTTT
CDR3 protein: CASSLSHRADTQYF

clone size: .
V gene: TRBV29-1
D gene: .
J gene: TRBJ1-5
CDR3 DNA: TGCAGCGTTCAAACAGGGACTCAGCCCCAGCATTTT
CDR3 protein: CSVQTGTQPQHF

clone size: .
V gene: TRBV6-1
D gene: .
J gene: TRBJ2-5
CDR3 DNA: TGTGCCAGCAGCAAAGGTCTAGCCCAAGAGACCCAGTACTTC
CDR3 protein: CASSKGLAQETQYF

clone size: .
V gene: TRBV27
D gene: .
J gene: TRBJ2-5
CDR3 DNA: TGTGCCAGCAGTTCGAGCCCCGAGACCCAGTACTTC
CDR3 protein: CASSSSPETQYF

clone size: .
V gene: TRBV4-2
D gene: TRBD2
J gene: TRBJ2-5
CDR3 DNA: TGTGCCAGCAGCCAAGATGGGGGGGGAAGACGTCGGGTTCGAGAGACCCAGTACTTC
CDR3 protein: CASSQDGGGRRRVRETQYF

clone size: .
V gene: TRBV29-1
D gene: .
J gene: TRBJ1-1
CDR3 DNA: TGCAGCGTTCTCCTTAGGTCGGGGAACACTGAAGCTTTCTTT
CDR3 protein: CSVLLRSGNTEAFF

clone size: .
V gene: TRBV2
D gene: TRBD2
J gene: TRBJ2-1
CDR3 DNA: TGTGCCAGCAGTTCCCAACTAGCGGGAAATGAGCAGTTCTTC
CDR3 protein: CASSSQLAGNEQFF

clone size: .
V gene: TRBV10-2
D gene: .
J gene: TRBJ1-1
CDR3 DNA: TGCGCCAGCAGAGGACAGATCCTTGAAGCTTTCTTT
CDR3 protein: CASRGQILEAFF

clone size: .
V gene: TRBV27
D gene: .
J gene: TRBJ1-6
CDR3 DNA: TGTGCCAGCAGCGCCCGGACAGATCGTAATTCACCCCTCCACTTT
CDR3 protein: CASSARTDRNSPLHF

clone size: .
V gene: TRBV9
D gene: TRBD1
J gene: TRBJ2-7
CDR3 DNA: TGTGCCAGCAGCACCCATGCAGGACAGGGGGCCGACGAGCAGTACTTC
CDR3 protein: CASSTHAGQGADEQYF

clone size: .
V gene: TRBV28
D gene: .
J gene: TRBJ1-2
CDR3 DNA: TGTGCCAGCAGCCCTCGGACACGGACATGGAGTGGCTACACCTTC
CDR3 protein: CASSPRTRTWSGYTF

clone size: .
V gene: TRBV5-1
D gene: TRBD1
J gene: TRBJ1-5
CDR3 DNA: TGCGCCAGCAGCTTCTCCGACAGGGAGAATCAGCCCCAGCATTTT
CDR3 protein: CASSFSDRENQPQHF

clone size: .
V gene: TRBV6-4
D gene: TRBD1
J gene: TRBJ2-3
CDR3 DNA: TGTGCCAGCAGTGAGACAGGGGAGGAGGATACGCAGTATTTT
CDR3 protein: CASSETGEEDTQYF

clone size: .
V gene: TRBV4-1
D gene: .
J gene: TRBJ1-4
CDR3 DNA: TGCGCCAGCAGCCAGGGGGCGAGACTAACTAATGAAAAACTGTTTTTT
CDR3 protein: CASSQGARLTNEKLFF

clone size: .
V gene: TRBV28
D gene: .
J gene: TRBJ1-1
CDR3 DNA: TGTGCCAGCGCGTTTTCGGACACTGAAGCTTTCTTT
CDR3 protein: CASAFSDTEAFF

clone size: .
V gene: TRBV4-1
D gene: TRBD1
J gene: TRBJ1-3
CDR3 DNA: TGCGCCAGCAGCCCGGGGGACAGGGCCCGAAACACCATATATTTT
CDR3 protein: CASSPGDRARNTIYF

clone size: .
V gene: TRBV7-5
D gene: .
J gene: TRBJ2-7
CDR3 DNA: TGTGTCAGAAGCTTAGCCTGTTCCTACGAGCAGTACTTC
CDR3 protein: CVRSLACSYEQYF

clone size: .
V gene: TRBV30
D gene: TRBD2
J gene: TRBJ2-7
CDR3 DNA: TGTGCCTGGAGTCCCGGGACTAGCGTTTACGAGCAGTACTTC
CDR3 protein: CAWSPGTSVYEQYF

clone size: few
V gene: TRBV5-1
D gene: .
J gene: TRBJ1-2
CDR3 DNA: TGCGCCAGCAGCTTACAGGGTATAACCGATGGCTACACCTTC
CDR3 protein: CASSLQGITDGYTF

clone size: few
V gene: TRBV4-1
D gene: .
J gene: TRBJ2-5
CDR3 DNA: TGCGCCAGCAGCCAAGAGGAGGAAGAGACCCAGTACTTC
CDR3 protein: CASSQEEEETQYF

clone size: .
V gene: TRBV7-3
D gene: TRBD2
J gene: TRBJ2-3
CDR3 DNA: TGTGCCAGCAGCCTGACTAGCGGGACAGATACGCAGTATTTT
CDR3 protein: CASSLTSGTDTQYF

clone size: .
V gene: TRBV18
D gene: .
J gene: TRBJ2-2
CDR3 DNA: TGTGCCAGCTCACCCCAGGTCAATGCGGGACTGCTGAACACCGGGGAGCTGTTTTTT
CDR3 protein: CASSPQVNAGLLNTGELFF

clone size: .
V gene: TRBV5-4
D gene: TRBD2
J gene: TRBJ2-7
CDR3 DNA: TGTGCCAGCAGTACTAGCGGGAGTAGATACGAGCAGTACTTC
CDR3 protein: CASSTSGSRYEQYF

clone size: .
V gene: TRBV6-5
D gene: .
J gene: TRBJ2-7
CDR3 DNA: TGTGCCAGCAGTTACCAAAGTCAGGGGGGAACCTACGAGCAGTACTTC
CDR3 protein: CASSYQSQGGTYEQYF

clone size: .
V gene: TRBV13
D gene: TRBD2
J gene: TRBJ2-5
CDR3 DNA: TGTGCCAGCAGTTTAGGACTAGCGGTTAGAGAGACCCAGTACTTC
CDR3 protein: CASSLGLAVRETQYF

clone size: few
V gene: TRBV7-3
D gene: .
J gene: TRBJ2-5
CDR3 DNA: TGTGCCAGCAGCAACTCTGAGACCCAGTACTTC
CDR3 protein: CASSNSETQYF

clone size: .
V gene: TRBV7-2
D gene: .
J gene: TRBJ1-1
CDR3 DNA: TGTGCCAGCAGCTTCCTGACAGGAAACACTGAAGCTTTCTTT
CDR3 protein: CASSFLTGNTEAFF

clone size: once
V gene: TRBV6-1
D gene: .
J gene: TRBJ1-3
CDR3 DNA: TGTGCCAGCAGGGGTGGCCTGGCGGGGGGAAACACCATATATTTT
CDR3 protein: CASRGGLAGGNTIYF

clone size: .
V gene: TRBV7-2
D gene: TRBD2
J gene: TRBJ2-1
CDR3 DNA: TGTGCCAGCAGGGCGTTAGCGGGAGGGGTAGGGAATGAGCAGTTCTTC
CDR3 protein: CASRALAGGVGNEQFF

clone size: few
V gene: TRBV12-2
D gene: .
J gene: TRBJ2-6
CDR3 DNA: TGTGCAAGTCGCACCCTCCACACAGGGGCCCCCTCTGGGGCCAACGTCCTGACTTTC
CDR3 protein: CASRTLHTGAPSGANVLTF

clone size: .
V gene: TRBV18
D gene: .
J gene: TRBJ1-1
CDR3 DNA: TGTGCCAGCTCACCACAGGCAGGGAACACTGAAGCTTTCTTT
CDR3 protein: CASSPQAGNTEAFF

clone size: .
V gene: TRBV4-3
D gene: .
J gene: TRBJ2-1
CDR3 DNA: TGCGCCAGCAGCCAAGATACTCGACTTCACAATGAGCAGTTCTTC
CDR3 protein: CASSQDTRLHNEQFF

clone size: .
V gene: TRBV9
D gene: .
J gene: TRBJ2-7
CDR3 DNA: TGTGCCAGCAGCGTAGAAGCAGGGAACGACGAGCAGTACTTC
CDR3 protein: CASSVEAGNDEQYF

clone size: .
V gene: TRBV7-9
D gene: .
J gene: TRBJ2-5
CDR3 DNA: TGTGCCAGCAGCCCCACAAGTCTGGAGACCCAGTACTTC
CDR3 protein: CASSPTSLETQYF

clone size: .
V gene: TRBV2
D gene: .
J gene: TRBJ1-5
CDR3 DNA: TGTGCCAGCAGTTACATGGTCGGCAATCAGCCCCAGCATTTT
CDR3 protein: CASSYMVGNQPQHF

clone size: .
V gene: TRBV19
D gene: .
J gene: TRBJ1-5
CDR3 DNA: TGTGCCAGTAGTGGGGCTAAGGGCAATCAGCCCCAGCATTTT
CDR3 protein: CASSGAKGNQPQHF

clone size: .
V gene: TRBV6-5
D gene: .
J gene: TRBJ1-5
CDR3 DNA: TGTGCCACCCAAAGGACAGCCCATAGCAATCAGCCCCAGCATTTT
CDR3 protein: CATQRTAHSNQPQHF

clone size: .
V gene: TRBV30
D gene: .
J gene: TRBJ1-1
CDR3 DNA: TGTGCCTGGAGTGTCTTACAGAACACTGAAGCTTTCTTT
CDR3 protein: CAWSVLQNTEAFF

clone size: .
V gene: TRBV19
D gene: TRBD1
J gene: TRBJ1-5
CDR3 DNA: TGTGCCAGTAGTTGGGGACAGTATCAGCCCCAGCATTTT
CDR3 protein: CASSWGQYQPQHF

clone size: .
V gene: TRBV11-2
D gene: .
J gene: TRBJ1-1
CDR3 DNA: TGTGCCAGCAGCTTAGATGCAAGGGGCACTGAAGCTTTCTTT
CDR3 protein: CASSLDARGTEAFF

clone size: .
V gene: TRBV27
D gene: TRBD1
J gene: TRBJ2-2
CDR3 DNA: TGTGCCAGCAGGCCGGGACAGGCGAACACCGGGGAGCTGTTTTTT
CDR3 protein: CASRPGQANTGELFF

clone size: .
V gene: TRBV5-1
D gene: .
J gene: TRBJ2-3
CDR3 DNA: TGCGCCAGCAGCCCGGGATCTCCCACAGATACGCAGTATTTT
CDR3 protein: CASSPGSPTDTQYF